The 25 T cell receptor beta chains in this list originate from one sample, sequenced in a study of T cell repertoires in cytomegalovirus infection. Using its own MiXCR run on the reads, TCRdb lists one record per CDR3 protein. Among over 250,000 distinct CDR3 sequences listed, roughly a fifth were seen once. The antigens of these receptors remain unknown. Here the sequenced sample was cultured PBMCs, taken from culture after CMV antigen stimulation. These receptors were collected from a human donor in good health (CMV status not recorded). Some clones in this sample may be carry-over from other donors' samples.

Ten or more counts support this clonotype. The chain recombines TRBV7-2 with TRBJ1-5; D ambiguous. The V and J ends lost 1 base and 1 base respectively, with 8 bases between them. The CDR3 totals 15 residues. Germline V gene data show CDR1 as SGHTA and CDR2 as FQGNSA. CDR3 amino acids: CASSLGPVSNQPQHF. The CDR3, as DNA: TGTGCCAGCAGCTTAGGGCCAGTAAGCAATCAGCCCCAGCATTTT. The complete variable domain, with remaining parts taken from reference TRBV7-2 and TRBJ1-5, reads GAGVSQSPSNKVTEKGKDVELRCDPISGHTALYWYRQSLGQGLEFLIYFQGNSAPDKSGLPSDRFSAERTGGSVSTLTIQRTQQEDSAVYLCASSLGPVSNQPQHFGDGTRLSIL.

The chain links TRBV5-1 to TRBJ2-1; D is perhaps TRBD2 (5 bases). This CDR3 spans 15 amino acids. Germline assignment: CDR1 SGHRS and CDR2 YFSETQ. With 6 bases removed from V and 1 base from J, the gap between germline ends came to 14 bases. CDR3 coding DNA: TGCGCCAGCAACCGAGAGGGATGGTCCTACAATGAGCAGTTCTTC. Encoded protein: CASNREGWSYNEQFF.

This clonotype was counted ten times or more. V is TRBV7-9 and J is TRBJ2-7, with TRBD2 as a possible D gene (6 bases). The germline CDR1 and CDR2 sequences are SEHNR and FQNEAQ (reference sequence). V was shortened by 1 base and J by 5 bases, with 12 bases between the two germline ends. This CDR3 contains 14 residues. CDR3 in DNA: TGTGCCAGCAGCTTAGGCTACGGGAGAGACGAGCAGTACGTC. Protein sequence: CASSLGYGRDEQYV.

There are many counts of this clonotype. The gene calls are TRBV7-2 and TRBJ2-7; D may be TRBD1 (5 bases). Germline CDR1 SGHTA, CDR2 FQGNSA. With 4 bases removed from V and 1 base from J, the gap between germline ends came to 8 bases. This CDR3 has 13 residues. The CDR3 spells CASSWGLSYEQYF. The DNA for the CDR3 is TGTGCCAGCAGCTGGGGCCTGTCCTACGAGCAGTACTTC.

This clonotype was recorded many times. This sequence joins TRBV6-6 and TRBJ2-7; the D gene is possibly TRBD1 (6 bases). With 0 bases removed from V and 3 bases from J, the gap between germline ends came to 12 bases. CDR1 and CDR2 from the germline V gene are MNHNY and SVGAGI (reference sequence). The CDR3 extends over 15 amino acids. This CDR3 is CASSYSMTGVYEQYV. CDR3 bases: TGTGCCAGCAGTTACTCCATGACAGGAGTCTACGAGCAGTACGTC.

The chain has TRBV28 and TRBJ2-3; 7 bases fit TRBD2. The CDR3 covers 18 residues. After removal of 3 bases from V and 0 bases from J, the junction contained 12 bases not matched to a gene. Germline V gene data show CDR1 as MDHEN and CDR2 as SYDVKM. The CDR3 DNA reads TGTGCCAGCAGTTTTCCCTTTGGGGGAGGGCCTAGCACAGATACGCAGTATTTT. Residues: CASSFPFGGGPSTDTQYF.

This clonotype appeared a few times. The J gene is TRBJ1-5, the V gene TRBV6-2 or TRBV6-3; D is uncertain. From germline, CDR1 is MNHEY and CDR2 SVGEGT. CDR3 length: 14 residues. V was shortened by 5 bases and J by 12 bases, with 20 bases between the two germline ends. In DNA, the CDR3 is TGTGCCAGCAGTCGTACAGAAGACGAAGGGAGCCAGCATTTT. The encoded protein is CASSRTEDEGSQHF.

This clonotype appeared once. The J gene is TRBJ2-1, the V gene TRBV27; possible D gene TRBD1, 6 bases. Germline V gene lookup returns CDR1 MNHEY and CDR2 SMNVEV (reference sequence). This CDR3 is built from 15 residues. V dropped 6 bases and J dropped 9 bases, with 21 bases sitting between them. CDR3 sequence: CASRTLDGLGGEQFF. As DNA, the CDR3 is TGTGCCAGCAGGACCCTGGACGGTTTAGGGGGTGAGCAGTTCTTC.

The chain is built from TRBV12-3 or TRBV12-4 and TRBJ1-1; D unresolved. Trimming cost V 7 bases and J 1 base, with 16 bases left between them. This CDR3 region has 15 residues. The CDR3 loop reads CASTLRQVKNTEAFF. In nucleotides, the CDR3 is TGTGCCAGCACCCTTCGACAAGTTAAGAACACTGAAGCTTTCTTT.

Only a few counts were recorded for this clonotype. J is TRBJ2-1 and V is TRBV7-9; D is undetermined. Germline-derived CDR1 and CDR2 are SEHNR and FQNEAQ (reference sequence). Trimming took 6 bases from V and 6 from J, leaving 15 bases between them. The CDR3 spans 14 residues. The CDR3 nucleotides are TGTGCCAGCAGACCCCCCGGACCTCGCAATGAGCAGTTCTTC. As protein: CASRPPGPRNEQFF. Using reference TRBV7-9 and TRBJ2-1 for the parts outside the CDR3, the full variable domain is DTGVSQNPRHKITKRGQNVTFRCDPISEHNRLYWYRQTLGQGPEFLTYFQNEAQLEKSRLLSDRFSAERPKGSFSTLEIQRTEQGDSAMYLCASRPPGPRNEQFFGPGTRLTVL.

The chain carries TRBV25-1 and TRBJ1-1; D is possibly TRBD1 (6 bases). Germline V lookup: CDR1 MGHDK, CDR2 SYGVNS. CDR3 size: 16 residues. Deletions cut 1 base from V and 3 bases from J, with 15 bases between. This CDR3 is CASSEWRGGLDTEAFF. In DNA form, the CDR3 reads TGTGCCAGCAGTGAATGGAGGGGGGGGCTCGACACTGAAGCTTTCTTT.

At least ten counts were recorded for this clonotype. V usage is TRBV7-6 and J usage is TRBJ2-7; D is undetermined. Germline CDR1 SGHVS, CDR2 FNYEAQ. Trimming shortened V by 3 bases and J by 2 bases, and 11 bases separated the two germline ends. This CDR3 spans 14 amino acids. Written as DNA, the CDR3 is TGTGCCAGCAGCTTGGCTGGTGACACCTACGAGCAGTACGTC. Its protein is CASSLAGDTYEQYV.

The chain employs TRBV6-2 or TRBV6-3 and TRBJ2-7, with 11 bases aligning to TRBD2. With V trimmed by 5 bases and J by 6 bases, 3 bases remained unmatched. CDR3 length equals 13 residues. The germline V gene has CDR1 MNHEY and CDR2 SVGEGT. Here the CDR3 DNA reads TGTGCCAGCAGTCTCCTAGCGGGAGGCGAGCAGTACTTC. Protein product: CASSLLAGGEQYF.

V and J are TRBV27 and TRBJ1-5, with no clear D. Per the germline V gene, CDR1 is MNHEY and CDR2 is SMNVEV (reference sequence). This CDR3 region has 13 residues. Trimming pared 1 base from V and 6 bases from J, leaving 7 bases between. As DNA, the CDR3 is TGTGCCAGCAGTTTATTTTTCGCTCAGCCCCAGCATTTT. The encoded protein is CASSLFFAQPQHF.

This clonotype was found a few times. The chain recombines TRBV25-1 with TRBJ2-3; perhaps TRBD2 as D (5 bases). This CDR3 has 15 amino acids. V shed 3 bases and J shed 0 bases, with 10 bases lying between them. Germline CDR1 and CDR2: MGHDK and SYGVNS. This CDR3 is CASSDPRDSTDTQYF. CDR3 in DNA: TGTGCCAGCAGTGACCCACGGGATAGCACAGATACGCAGTATTTT.

V usage is TRBV7-3 and J usage is TRBJ2-3, with 9 bases matching TRBD1. V shed 5 bases and J 3 bases; nucleotides not matched to a gene: 6. Germline V gene lookup returns CDR1 SGHTA and CDR2 FQGTGA. This CDR3 region has 15 residues. CDR3 DNA: TGTGCCAGCAGCATTCCGGGACAGGGTACAGATACGCAGTATTTT. Its translation is CASSIPGQGTDTQYF.

The chain has TRBV11-3 and TRBJ2-1; 9 nucleotides line up with TRBD2. Germline loops: CDR1 SGHNT, CDR2 YENEEA. This CDR3 comprises 14 residues. With 5 bases clipped from V and 11 bases from J, the junction kept 10 bases outside the gene matches. CDR3 residues: CASSGGREGHKQFF. DNA of the CDR3: TGTGCCAGCAGCGGCGGGCGGGAGGGCCACAAGCAGTTCTTC.

CDR3 sequence: CASRGTVLSYTF. Here the CDR3 DNA reads TGCGCCAGCAGAGGGACAGTATTAAGCTACACCTTC. The rearrangement uses TRBV23-1 and TRBJ1-2, with 7 bases fitting TRBD1. TRBV23-1 qualifies as an ORF whose function is uncertain. This CDR3 has 12 residues. The trim removed 6 bases at V and 9 bases at J, leaving 7 bases unmatched.

The V gene is TRBV14, the J gene TRBJ2-3, with D perhaps matching TRBD2 (5 bases). The CDR3 totals 16 residues. Trimming took 0 bases from V and 2 from J, leaving 12 bases between them. Germline loops: CDR1 SGHDN, CDR2 FVKESK. In DNA form, the CDR3 reads TGTGCCAGCAGCCAAGATATGAGCGGCCACACAGATACGCAGTATTTT. Protein product: CASSQDMSGHTDTQYF.

The J gene is TRBJ2-7, the V gene TRBV6-2 or TRBV6-3; D ambiguous. Per the germline V gene, CDR1 is MNHEY and CDR2 is SVGEGT. Between the trimmed V and J ends, which lost 7 bases and 2 bases, there was a span of 15 bases. CDR3 length: 14 amino acids. The CDR3 here is CASIPAAAPYEQYF. CDR3 coding DNA: TGTGCCAGCATTCCGGCGGCCGCCCCCTACGAGCAGTACTTC.

The V gene is TRBV12-3 or TRBV12-4, the J gene TRBJ1-1; D is uncertain. Trimming took off 0 bases at V and 11 bases at J, with 4 bases between the two ends. The CDR3 is 10 amino acids. The CDR3 DNA reads as TGTGCCAGCAGTTTAGCTCGTGCTTTCTTT. Translated: CASSLARAFF.

This clonotype was observed at least ten times. The chain couples TRBV7-2 to TRBJ2-5; D is possibly TRBD1 (6 bases). Trimming shortened V by 1 base and J by 4 bases, and 7 bases separated the two germline ends. Germline V CDR1 and CDR2: SGHTA, FQGNSA. The CDR3 has 13 amino acids. The CDR3 is CASSLGRGETQYF. DNA for the CDR3: TGTGCCAGCAGCTTAGGCAGGGGAGAGACCCAGTACTTC.

In DNA, the CDR3 is TGTGCCAGCAGTCGTGATCAGGGGCAGGACTATGGCTACACCTTC. Its translation: CASSRDQGQDYGYTF. The chain carries TRBV5-6 and TRBJ1-2; possible D gene TRBD1, 6 bases. V lost 5 bases to trimming and J lost 3 bases, with 17 bases between them. CDR1 and CDR2 from the germline V gene are SGHDT and YYEEEE. The CDR3 is made up of 15 amino acids.

There are a few counts of this clonotype. This chain uses TRBV27 with TRBJ2-1; D gene ambiguous. The CDR3 has 15 amino acids. V lost 2 bases and J 2 bases, leaving 10 bases between the germline ends. The germline V gene encodes CDR1 MNHEY and CDR2 SMNVEV (reference sequence). In DNA form, the CDR3 reads TGTGCCAGCAGTTTAGGTCACCCGACCTACAATGAGCAGTTCTTC. It codes for CASSLGHPTYNEQFF.

V is TRBV19 and J is TRBJ2-5, with 8 bases aligning to TRBD1. There are 14 residues in the CDR3. Germline assignment: CDR1 LNHDA and CDR2 SQIVND (reference sequence). J lost 3 bases, V lost 5 bases, and 5 bases had no gene match. The DNA for the CDR3 is TGTGCCAGTAGTCCGACAGGGGCGGAAGAGACCCAGTACTTC. Protein product: CASSPTGAEETQYF.